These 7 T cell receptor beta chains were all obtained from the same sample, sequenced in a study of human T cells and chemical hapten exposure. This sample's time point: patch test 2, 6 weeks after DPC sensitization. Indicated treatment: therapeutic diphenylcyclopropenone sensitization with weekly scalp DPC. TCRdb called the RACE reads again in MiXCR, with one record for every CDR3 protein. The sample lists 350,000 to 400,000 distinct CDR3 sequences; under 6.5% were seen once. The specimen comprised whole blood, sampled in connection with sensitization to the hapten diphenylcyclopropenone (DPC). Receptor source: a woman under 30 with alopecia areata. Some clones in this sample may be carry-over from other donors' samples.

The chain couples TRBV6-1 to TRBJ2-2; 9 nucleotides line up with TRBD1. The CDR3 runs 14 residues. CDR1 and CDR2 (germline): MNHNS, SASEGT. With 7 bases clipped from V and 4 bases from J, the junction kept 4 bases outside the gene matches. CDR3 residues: CASNRDRATGELFF. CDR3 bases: TGTGCCAGCAATCGGGACAGGGCCACCGGGGAGCTGTTTTTT.

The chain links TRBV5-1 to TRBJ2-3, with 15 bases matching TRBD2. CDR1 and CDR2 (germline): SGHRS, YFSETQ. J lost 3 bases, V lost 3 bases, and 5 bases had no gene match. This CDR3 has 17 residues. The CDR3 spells CASSSGLAGGQTDTQYF. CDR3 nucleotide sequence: TGCGCCAGCAGCTCAGGACTAGCGGGGGGGCAGACAGATACGCAGTATTTT.

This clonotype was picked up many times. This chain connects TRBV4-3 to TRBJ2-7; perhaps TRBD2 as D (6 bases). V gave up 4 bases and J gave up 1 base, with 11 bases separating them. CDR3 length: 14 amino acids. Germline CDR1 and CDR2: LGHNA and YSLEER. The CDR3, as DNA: TGCGCCAGCAGCCGTTACGGAGGGTCCTACGAGCAGTACTTC. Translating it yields CASSRYGGSYEQYF.

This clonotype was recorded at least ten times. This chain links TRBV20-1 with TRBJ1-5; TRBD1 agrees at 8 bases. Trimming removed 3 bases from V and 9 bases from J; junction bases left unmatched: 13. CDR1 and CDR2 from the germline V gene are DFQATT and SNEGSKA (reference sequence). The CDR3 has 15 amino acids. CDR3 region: CSARDTGGIGMPQHF. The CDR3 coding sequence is TGCAGTGCTAGGGATACAGGGGGGATCGGGATGCCCCAGCATTTT.

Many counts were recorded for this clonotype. CDR3 in DNA: TGTGCCATCTCTGAGACAGGAATGAACACTGAAGCTTTCTTT. Translating it yields CAISETGMNTEAFF. The gene calls are TRBV10-3 and TRBJ1-1; D possibly corresponds to TRBD1 (6 bases). The CDR3 sequence is 14 residues long. The germline V gene encodes CDR1 ENHRY and CDR2 SYGVKD. Trimming stripped 8 bases from V and 0 bases from J, with 13 bases between.

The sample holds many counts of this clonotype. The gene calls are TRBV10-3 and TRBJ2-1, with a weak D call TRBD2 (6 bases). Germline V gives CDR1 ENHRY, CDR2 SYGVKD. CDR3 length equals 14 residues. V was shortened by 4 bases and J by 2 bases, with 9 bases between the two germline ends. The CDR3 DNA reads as TGTGCCATCAGTGCCGGGGGAACCTACAATGAGCAGTTCTTC. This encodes CAISAGGTYNEQFF.

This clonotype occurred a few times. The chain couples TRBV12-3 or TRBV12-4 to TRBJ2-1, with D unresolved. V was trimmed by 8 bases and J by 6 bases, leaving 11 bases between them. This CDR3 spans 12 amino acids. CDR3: CASSEATNEQFF. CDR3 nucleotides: TGTGCCAGCTCTGAGGCTACCAATGAGCAGTTCTTC.